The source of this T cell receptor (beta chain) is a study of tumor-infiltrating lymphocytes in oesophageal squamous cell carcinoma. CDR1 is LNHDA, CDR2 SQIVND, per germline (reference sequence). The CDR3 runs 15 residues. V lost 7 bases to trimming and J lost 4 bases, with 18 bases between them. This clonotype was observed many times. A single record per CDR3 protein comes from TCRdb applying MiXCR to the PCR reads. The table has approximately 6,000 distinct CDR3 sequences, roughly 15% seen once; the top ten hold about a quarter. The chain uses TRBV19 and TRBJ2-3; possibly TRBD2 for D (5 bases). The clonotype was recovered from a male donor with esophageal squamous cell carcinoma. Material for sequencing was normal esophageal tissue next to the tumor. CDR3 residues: CASTAGLGLSDTQYF. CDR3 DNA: TGTGCCAGTACGGCGGGTCTTGGGCTCTCAGATACGCAGTATTTT. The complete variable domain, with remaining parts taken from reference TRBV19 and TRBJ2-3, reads DGGITQSPKYLFRKEGQNVTLSCEQNLNHDAMYWYRQDPGQGLRLIYYSQIVNDFQKGDIAEGYSVSREKKESFPLTVTSAQKNPTAFYLCASTAGLGLSDTQYFGPGTRLTVL.